These T cell receptor beta chains were read from a single sample in a study of blood T cell repertoires in COVID-19. Profiling relied on immunoSEQ multiplex PCR, and the TCRdb table lists in-frame clones only, not all of them. The table has about 190,000 clones, 70% to 85% seen once. The specimen sequenced was PBMCs or T cells enriched from blood (not recorded which). These receptors were taken from a woman aged 30 to 39 who had recovered from COVID-19. CDR3s include the opening cysteine and the closing phenylalanine or tryptophan. A D gene is named only where the DNA matches it firmly. Clone sizes are given selectively: once, few, many, or a class where the clone is expanded.

cdr3_aa	cdr3_nt	j_call	clone_size	d_call	v_call
CASSSWTGKNTEAFF	TGTGCCAGCAGCTCCTGGACAGGGAAAAACACTGAAGCTTTCTTT	TRBJ1-1	.	TRBD1	TRBV3-1/TRBV3-2
CASGAGQGNTDTQYF	TGTGCTAGTGGTGCCGGACAGGGGAACACAGATACGCAGTATTTT	TRBJ2-3	.	TRBD1	TRBV12-5
CASSVTSGGQETQYF	TGCGCCAGCAGCGTCACTAGCGGGGGACAAGAGACCCAGTACTTC	TRBJ2-5	once	TRBD2	TRBV5-1
CASRPGTANTGELFF	TGTGCCAGCAGGCCCGGGACAGCGAACACCGGGGAGCTGTTTTTT	TRBJ2-2	.	TRBD1	TRBV6-5
CASSPPVGPGGARETQYF	TGTGCCAGCTCACCACCGGTCGGGCCCGGGGGGGCCCGAGAGACCCAGTACTTC	TRBJ2-5	.	TRBD2	TRBV18
CAWTRDRNTEAFF	TGTGCCTGGACCCGGGATAGAAACACTGAAGCTTTCTTT	TRBJ1-1	.	.	TRBV30
CASSHAMRNSPLHF	TGTGCCAGCAGCCATGCGATGCGGAATTCACCCCTCCACTTT	TRBJ1-6	few	.	TRBV11-1
CASSLYPAVGETQYF	TGTGCCAGCAGCTTATACCCAGCGGTTGGGGAGACCCAGTACTTC	TRBJ2-5	once	.	TRBV7-3
CASSEREGGFEKLFF	TGTGCCAGCAGCGAGAGGGAAGGGGGCTTCGAAAAACTGTTTTTT	TRBJ1-4	.	TRBD1	TRBV7-9
CAWSAIGQVHYGYTF	TGTGCCTGGAGTGCAATTGGGCAGGTGCACTATGGCTACACCTTC	TRBJ1-2	.	.	TRBV30
CASSPTQGEAFF	TGTGCCAGCAGCCCGACACAAGGTGAAGCTTTCTTT	TRBJ1-1	.	.	TRBV6-6
CASSRKAGQGYSPLHF	TGTGCCAGCAGCCGAAAGGCGGGACAGGGTTATTCACCCCTCCACTTT	TRBJ1-6	.	TRBD1	TRBV16
CASSSQGRATNEKLFF	TGTGCCAGCAGCTCACAGGGTAGGGCAACTAATGAAAAACTGTTTTTT	TRBJ1-4	.	.	TRBV28
CASTDRDSRGSNQPQHF	TGTGCCAGCACCGACCGGGACAGCCGAGGGAGCAATCAGCCCCAGCATTTT	TRBJ1-5	.	TRBD1	TRBV19
CASSPDRGLSEQYF	TGTGCCAGCTCACCGGACAGGGGGCTTTCCGAGCAGTACTTC	TRBJ2-7	.	TRBD1	TRBV18
CASSSPGRGGNEQFF	TGTGCCAGCAGTTCCCCCGGCAGGGGTGGGAATGAGCAGTTCTTC	TRBJ2-1	.	.	TRBV25-1
CASSEYRGGAFYGYTF	TGTGCCAGCAGTGAATACCGAGGGGGCGCATTCTATGGCTACACCTTC	TRBJ1-2	.	TRBD1	TRBV25-1
CASITSEGTDTQYF	TGTGCCAGCATTACCTCGGAGGGCACAGATACGCAGTATTTT	TRBJ2-3	.	.	TRBV25-1
CASSLGTGTNSPLHF	TGTGCCAGCAGCTTGGGGACAGGGACAAATTCACCCCTCCACTTT	TRBJ1-6	.	TRBD1	TRBV7-2
CASSFGVYTEAFF	TGTGCCAGCAGTTTCGGGGTCTACACTGAAGCTTTCTTT	TRBJ1-1	.	.	TRBV27
CASSFSRGTDTQYF	TGTGCCAGCAGTTTTAGCAGGGGAACAGATACGCAGTATTTT	TRBJ2-3	.	.	TRBV27
CASSSGLAVRTDTQYF	TGCGCCAGCAGCAGCGGACTAGCGGTGCGCACAGATACGCAGTATTTT	TRBJ2-3	few	TRBD2	TRBV4-1
CASSPRTSGRAMGTDTQYF	TGTGCCAGCTCACCACGGACTAGCGGGAGGGCCATGGGAACAGATACGCAGTATTTT	TRBJ2-3	.	TRBD2	TRBV18
CSVPQRESSYNEQFF	TGCAGCGTACCACAGCGGGAGAGCTCCTACAATGAGCAGTTCTTC	TRBJ2-1	.	TRBD2	TRBV29-1
CASSLTRGTLATEAFF	TGTGCCAGCAGCTTAACCAGAGGGACATTGGCCACTGAAGCTTTCTTT	TRBJ1-1	once	.	TRBV11-2
CASSAREAGSGYTF	TGTGCCAGCAGTGCCCGGGAGGCAGGGTCTGGCTACACCTTC	TRBJ1-2	.	.	TRBV28
CASSVGTSGINEQYF	TGTGCCAGCAGCGTAGGGACTAGCGGGATCAACGAGCAGTACTTC	TRBJ2-7	.	TRBD2	TRBV9
CASSVAAGVPDTQYF	TGTGCCAGCAGCGTAGCGGCGGGAGTCCCAGATACGCAGTATTTT	TRBJ2-3	.	TRBD2	TRBV9
CASSLLLGGNTGELFF	TGTGCCAGCAGCTTACTACTCGGGGGGAACACCGGGGAGCTGTTTTTT	TRBJ2-2	.	.	TRBV7-9
CASRVTYAGGEAEKLFF	TGTGCCAGCAGGGTCACTTATGCAGGGGGCGAGGCTGAAAAACTGTTTTTT	TRBJ1-4	few	TRBD1	TRBV2
CASSQGGQGVRDGELFF	TGTGCCAGCAGCCAAGGGGGACAGGGGGTCCGGGACGGGGAGCTGTTTTTT	TRBJ2-2	.	TRBD1	TRBV3-1/TRBV3-2
CASSTLRGLTNEQFF	TGTGCCAGCAGCACTTTGAGGGGACTAACGAATGAGCAGTTCTTC	TRBJ2-1	.	TRBD2	TRBV13
CSVEDRAGPRETQYF	TGCAGCGTTGAAGATAGGGCAGGGCCCCGAGAGACCCAGTACTTC	TRBJ2-5	.	.	TRBV29-1
CASSLWDRGYGYTF	TGTGCCAGCAGTCTCTGGGACAGGGGCTATGGCTACACCTTC	TRBJ1-2	.	TRBD1	TRBV27
CATSRDFVMDSRYGYTF	TGTGCCACCAGCAGAGATTTCGTCATGGACAGCAGATATGGCTACACCTTC	TRBJ1-2	.	.	TRBV15
CASGTSGYNEQFF	TGCGCCAGCGGGACTAGCGGTTACAATGAGCAGTTCTTC	TRBJ2-1	.	TRBD2	TRBV5-1
CSASERYF	TGCAGTGCGTCGGAGAGGTACTTC	TRBJ2-7	.	.	TRBV20-1
CATDGQGNYGYTF	TGTGCCACCGACGGACAGGGCAACTATGGCTACACCTTC	TRBJ1-2	.	TRBD1	TRBV13
CASSLVSGGYGYTF	TGTGCCAGCAGCTTAGTGTCGGGGGGCTATGGCTACACCTTC	TRBJ1-2	.	.	TRBV7-8
CASSSSGTYEQYF	TGTGCCAGCAGTTCTTCAGGGACCTACGAGCAGTACTTC	TRBJ2-7	.	.	TRBV12-3/TRBV12-4
CATSRDDGTGIRYEQFF	TGTGCCACCAGCAGAGATGACGGGACAGGAATCCGTTATGAGCAGTTCTTC	TRBJ2-1	.	TRBD1	TRBV15
CASSLGPKRDLYEQYF	TGTGCCAGCAGCTTGGGCCCAAAACGGGATCTCTACGAGCAGTACTTC	TRBJ2-7	.	.	TRBV5-5
CASSPQQGAYNEQFF	TGTGCCAGCAGCCCCCAACAGGGGGCTTACAATGAGCAGTTCTTC	TRBJ2-1	.	TRBD1	TRBV9
CASSIAGGLYNEQFF	TGTGCCAGCAGCATAGCGGGGGGCCTTTACAATGAGCAGTTCTTC	TRBJ2-1	.	TRBD2	TRBV11-2
CASSLSGGYGYTF	TGTGCCAGCAGTTTATCCGGAGGGTATGGCTACACCTTC	TRBJ1-2	.	.	TRBV27
CASSRKRQGLGYGYTF	TGTGCCAGTAGTCGAAAACGACAGGGGTTAGGCTATGGCTACACCTTC	TRBJ1-2	.	TRBD1	TRBV19
CASSQGLAGNTGELFF	TGTGCCAGCAGCCAGGGACTAGCGGGAAACACCGGGGAGCTGTTTTTT	TRBJ2-2	.	TRBD2	TRBV5-4
CASSPRQFWANVLTF	TGTGCCAGCAGTCCCCGACAGTTCTGGGCCAACGTCCTGACTTTC	TRBJ2-6	.	.	TRBV28
CASSRGDSYNQPQHF	TGTGCCAGCAGTCGAGGAGACAGTTACAATCAGCCCCAGCATTTT	TRBJ1-5	.	.	TRBV28
CAWSAGGSNQPQHF	TGTGCCTGGAGTGCGGGGGGCAGCAATCAGCCCCAGCATTTT	TRBJ1-5	.	.	TRBV30
CASSPKAREGGELFF	TGCGCCAGCAGCCCGAAGGCCAGGGAGGGCGGGGAGCTGTTTTTT	TRBJ2-2	.	TRBD2	TRBV5-1
CASSSDPRTGSIAESIQYF	TGCGCCAGCAGCTCGGATCCCCGGACAGGTTCCATCGCGGAGAGCATTCAGTACTTC	TRBJ2-4	.	TRBD1	TRBV5-1
CASSLAYRGSNQPQHF	TGTGCCAGCAGCTTAGCGTACAGGGGTAGCAATCAGCCCCAGCATTTT	TRBJ1-5	.	TRBD1	TRBV7-6
CASSFRGTGRYNEQFF	TGTGCCAGCAGCTTCCGAGGGACAGGGCGCTACAATGAGCAGTTCTTC	TRBJ2-1	once	TRBD1	TRBV7-3